Below are 21 T cell receptor beta chains sequenced from a single sample in a study of cytomegalovirus exposure and HLA in healthy donors. Primers included in the PCR were 60 Vbeta and 13 Jbeta primers. The repertoire was sequenced with immunoSEQ multiplex PCR; TCRdb's copy has only in-frame clones and lacks some. The sample holds about 97,000 clones, around 83% seen once. The sequenced material came from PBMCs. These receptor sequences come from a man younger than 45 in good health and CMV-seronegative.

V gene TRBV9 combines with J gene TRBJ2-5; 9 nucleotides line up with TRBD1. This CDR3 has 15 residues. In germline, CDR1 is SGDLS, CDR2 YYNGEE. After removal of 5 bases from V and 2 bases from J, the junction contained 7 bases not matched to a gene. Here the CDR3 DNA reads TGTGCCAGCAGTACCGGGACAGGGCTACAAGAGACCCAGTACTTC. It codes for CASSTGTGLQETQYF.

V usage is TRBV27 and J usage is TRBJ2-1; weak D call: TRBD2 (6 bases). The germline V and J ends were trimmed by 7 bases and 7 bases, with 26 bases remaining between them. Germline CDR1 MNHEY, CDR2 SMNVEV (reference sequence). This CDR3 is built from 17 residues. CDR3 DNA: TGTGCCAGCATCATAAAAGGGGACTCCTCATTCGGGAATGAGCAGTTCTTC. It translates to CASIIKGDSSFGNEQFF.

This clone came up a few times. This chain links TRBV6-1 with TRBJ1-1, with a weak D call TRBD1 (5 bases). With 8 bases removed from V and 10 bases from J, the gap between germline ends came to 17 bases. The CDR3 runs to 12 residues. Per germline, CDR1 MNHNS and CDR2 SASEGT. CDR3 protein: CASLEGRERAFF. DNA for the CDR3: TGTGCCAGCTTAGAAGGCAGGGAAAGAGCTTTCTTT.

V and J are TRBV5-1 and TRBJ2-1, with D possibly being TRBD2 (6 bases). Between the trimmed V and J ends, which lost 5 bases and 5 bases, there was a span of 14 bases. The CDR3 loop spans 14 amino acids. CDR1 and CDR2 from the germline V gene are SGHRS and YFSETQ. For the CDR3, the DNA is TGCGCCAGCAGTCAGATCGTAGCGGACAATGAGCAGTTCTTC. This sequence encodes CASSQIVADNEQFF.

As regards this clone: Other DNA variants within this sample encode the same CDR3. The chain has TRBV15 and TRBJ1-2; 8 positions agree with TRBD1. V dropped 3 bases and J dropped 5; count of bases not matched to a gene: 8. This CDR3 has 15 residues. Germline V gives CDR1 LNHNV, CDR2 YYDKDF (reference sequence). The CDR3 DNA is TGTGCCACCAGCAGTCCAGGACAGGGCTTTTATGGCTACACCTTC. Translated: CATSSPGQGFYGYTF.

The genes are TRBV10-3 and TRBJ2-1; tentatively, D is TRBD2 (6 bases). This CDR3 is built from 13 residues. Germline CDR1 is ENHRY and CDR2 is SYGVKD. V was clipped by 3 bases and J by 13 bases, with 16 bases between them. The CDR3 sequence: CAISDRGMADQFF. In DNA, the CDR3 is TGTGCCATCAGTGATCGGGGGATGGCAGATCAGTTCTTC.

V and J are TRBV5-6 and TRBJ1-1; TRBD1 aligns across 7 bases. The CDR3 consists of 13 residues. CDR1 SGHDT and CDR2 YYEEEE come from the germline V gene. Trimming removed 3 bases from V and 7 bases from J; junction bases left unmatched: 6. CDR3 sequence reads: CASSYRDRHEAFF. CDR3 bases: TGTGCCAGCAGCTACCGGGACAGACATGAAGCTTTCTTT.

The chain recombines TRBV19 with TRBJ2-5; TRBD2 might be the D (5 bases). The DNA matches TRBJ2-7 better at its end, which makes the J call doubtful. Per germline, CDR1 LNHDA and CDR2 SQIVND (reference sequence). This CDR3 region has 15 residues. The CDR3 protein is CASRPRGSPSGEQYF. The CDR3 nucleotides are TGTGCCAGTAGGCCTCGCGGGTCACCTTCAGGCGAGCAGTACTTC.

The chain links TRBV27 to TRBJ1-3; D ambiguous. Trimming took 6 bases from V and 1 from J, leaving 10 bases between them. The CDR3 loop spans 14 amino acids. The germline CDR1 and CDR2 sequences are MNHEY and SMNVEV (reference sequence). CDR3 in DNA: TGTGCCAGCAGCATCGGTGTGTCTGGAAACACCATATATTTT. Amino acids: CASSIGVSGNTIYF.

This chain joins TRBV9 and TRBJ2-1; 12 bases match TRBD2. The CDR3 spans 17 residues. With 3 bases clipped from V and 4 bases from J, the junction kept 8 bases outside the gene matches. The germline V gene has CDR1 SGDLS and CDR2 YYNGEE. The CDR3 DNA is TGTGCCAGCAGCGGACAATTGACTAGCGGGGGATACAATGAGCAGTTCTTC. This translates into CASSGQLTSGGYNEQFF. The complete variable domain, with remaining parts taken from reference TRBV9 and TRBJ2-1, reads DSGVTQTPKHLITATGQRVTLRCSPRSGDLSVYWYQQSLDQGLQFLIQYYNGEERAKGNILERFSAQQFPDLHSELNLSSLELGDSALYFCASSGQLTSGGYNEQFFGPGTRLTVL.

J is TRBJ2-3 and V is TRBV7-9; D is unresolved. This CDR3 is built from 12 residues. The V and J ends lost 5 bases and 5 bases respectively, with 8 bases between them. CDR1 SEHNR and CDR2 FQNEAQ come from the germline V gene (reference sequence). The CDR3 DNA reads as TGTGCCAGCAGCCGAGATGGAGATACGCAGTATTTT. This encodes CASSRDGDTQYF.

V and J are TRBV28 and TRBJ2-1; unclear D gene. V was cut by 6 bases and J by 4 bases, with 16 bases left in between. This CDR3 spans 15 amino acids. Germline CDR1 MDHEN, CDR2 SYDVKM. CDR3 nucleotide sequence: TGTGCCAGCAGCCCCCTAAAAGAAGCTTACAATGAGCAGTTCTTC. Translating gives CASSPLKEAYNEQFF.

The chain couples TRBV16 to TRBJ1-5; D gene unclear. Per the germline V gene, CDR1 is KGHSY and CDR2 is FQNENV. Trimming removed 2 bases from V and 6 bases from J, with 5 bases in between. This CDR3 is 12 amino acids long. CDR3 coding DNA: TGTGCCAGCAGCCAAAGGAGTCAGCCCCAGCATTTT. Translating gives CASSQRSQPQHF.

The V and J genes are TRBV19 and TRBJ2-3; a weak D match, TRBD2 (5 bases). This CDR3 is built from 14 residues. V lost 3 bases and J 8 bases, leaving 15 bases between the germline ends. Looked up from germline, CDR1 is LNHDA and CDR2 is SQIVND (reference sequence). The CDR3 region has the DNA TGTGCCAGTAGTATTCCCCCAAACCGGGGTACGCAGTATTTT. This gives the protein CASSIPPNRGTQYF.

The J gene is TRBJ1-5, the V gene TRBV28; 10 nucleotides agree with TRBD1. V was clipped by 8 bases and J by 5 bases; unmatched bases: 9. Germline-derived CDR1 and CDR2 are MDHEN and SYDVKM. The CDR3 has 15 amino acids. CDR3 in DNA: TGTGCCAGCGGCTCCGGACAGGGGGGCGATCAGCCCCAGCATTTT. Residues: CASGSGQGGDQPQHF.

This clone was counted between two and nine times. The chain employs TRBV27 and TRBJ2-2; 9 nucleotides line up with TRBD1. Germline V lookup: CDR1 MNHEY, CDR2 SMNVEV (reference sequence). V lost 7 bases, J lost 4 bases, and 4 bases stayed unmatched. CDR3 size: 14 residues. The CDR3 reads CASTGTGSTGELFF. CDR3 in DNA: TGTGCCAGCACCGGGACAGGGAGCACCGGGGAGCTGTTTTTT.

This sequence joins TRBV7-2 and TRBJ1-3, with TRBD1 identical over 8 bases. The trim removed 5 bases at V and 2 bases at J, leaving 8 bases unmatched. The CDR3 consists of 16 residues. The V gene's germline CDR1 is SGHTA and CDR2 FQGNSA. CDR3 DNA sequence: TGTGCCAGCAGCCTCGGACAGGGTATAGCTGGAAACACCATATATTTT. Protein sequence: CASSLGQGIAGNTIYF.

In this sample, this clone turned up once. The rearrangement uses TRBV30 and TRBJ2-6; the match to TRBD2 covers 12 bases. There are 22 residues in the CDR3. The junction had 20 bases not matched to a gene; V was cut back by 4 bases and J by 1 base. Germline V gene lookup returns CDR1 GTSNPN and CDR2 SVGIG (reference sequence). In DNA form, the CDR3 reads TGTGCCTGGATCATTGGTAGAAGTCAAGGACTAGCGGGAAGGTCTGGGGCCAACGTCCTGACTTTC. It translates to CAWIIGRSQGLAGRSGANVLTF.

CDR3 sequence reads: CASSSPGINSPLHF. In nucleotides, the CDR3 is TGTGCCAGCAGTTCCCCCGGGATTAATTCACCCCTCCACTTT. This chain joins TRBV28 and TRBJ1-6; D gene uncertain. V dropped 4 bases and J dropped 6 bases, with 10 bases sitting between them. The CDR3 sequence is 14 residues long. CDR1 and CDR2 from the germline V gene are MDHEN and SYDVKM.

This chain links TRBV18 with TRBJ1-5; TRBD1 matches at 7 bases. The CDR3 runs to 16 residues. Germline-derived CDR1 and CDR2 are KGHSH and LQKENI. V shed 2 bases and J 9 bases; nucleotides not matched to a gene: 13. The CDR3 region is CASSPYPGQARWPQHF. The CDR3 bases are TGTGCCAGCTCACCATACCCAGGACAGGCGCGGTGGCCCCAGCATTTT.

This sequence joins TRBV2 and TRBJ1-4; the match to TRBD1 covers 7 bases. The CDR3 has 11 amino acids. Germline CDR1 reads SNHLY; CDR2 reads FYNNEI. Germline trimming cut 4 bases from V and 13 bases from J; bases unmatched to any gene: 3. The CDR3 sequence: CASSGDSALFF. CDR3 nucleotides: TGTGCCAGCAGTGGGGACAGTGCACTGTTTTTT.